These T cell receptor beta chains were read from a single sample in a study of identical twins. MiXCR was run by TCRdb on the 5' RACE reads, yielding one entry per CDR3 protein. The sample carries roughly 690,000 distinct CDR3 sequences, around 6.1% recorded once. Sequencing used naive T cells sorted from blood. These receptors were obtained from a man between 18 and 29 years old in good health. Each CDR3 is given with its conserved first and last residue. A D gene is named only where the DNA matches it firmly. Not all rows give a size; the values are once, few, many and, for expanded clones, a class.

V	size	J	D	DNA	CDR3
TRBV5-6	few	TRBJ2-2	NA	TGTGCCAGCAGCTTGAGACGGCCTAAGGGTGCGGTCACCGGGGAGCTGTTTTTT	CASSLRRPKGAVTGELFF
TRBV12-3/TRBV12-4	NA	TRBJ1-1	NA	TGTGCCAGCAGTTTGGGGGGCGATAAGACTGAAGCTTTCTTT	CASSLGGDKTEAFF
TRBV25-1	many	TRBJ2-7	TRBD1	TGTGCCACCCGGGACAGCCACTACGAGCAGTACTTC	CATRDSHYEQYF
TRBV7-2	once	TRBJ2-7	NA	TGTGCCAGCAGCCGTGACACCACAACCTACGAGCAGTACTTC	CASSRDTTTYEQYF
TRBV18	few	TRBJ1-1	NA	TGTGCCAGCTCACCACCGACGGTTCGGGCTTTCTTT	CASSPPTVRAFF
TRBV2	few	TRBJ2-2	NA	TGTGCCAGCACTAGGGGAGTCACCGGGGAGCTGTTTTTT	CASTRGVTGELFF
TRBV6-2/TRBV6-3	many	TRBJ2-3	NA	TGTGCCAGCAGTTCGGTGGCAGATACGCAGTATTTT	CASSSVADTQYF
TRBV10-3	many	TRBJ2-1	NA	TGTGCCATCAAGTCTAGCACCATGGATGAGCAGTTCTTC	CAIKSSTMDEQFF
TRBV25-1	many	TRBJ2-5	NA	TGTGCCAGCAGTGGTCGAGGGCGAGGAGACCAAGAGACCCAGTACTTC	CASSGRGRGDQETQYF
TRBV5-6	NA	TRBJ2-1	TRBD2	TGTGCCAGCAGCTTGACTAGCGGGAGAAGTCATGAGCAGTTCTTC	CASSLTSGRSHEQFF
TRBV20-1	NA	TRBJ1-2	TRBD1	TGCAGTGCCGACGATACGGACAGGGCGGACTATGGCTACACCTTC	CSADDTDRADYGYTF
TRBV11-2	NA	TRBJ2-3	NA	TGTGCCAGCAGCTTAGATGGAGGACTATTTCGGCTGGGAGATACGCAGTATTTT	CASSLDGGLFRLGDTQYF
TRBV5-1	NA	TRBJ2-1	TRBD2	TGCGCCAGCAGCGACTACGGGACTAGCGGAAAGAGCTCCTACAATGAGCAGTTCTTC	CASSDYGTSGKSSYNEQFF
TRBV20-1	many	TRBJ2-2	TRBD1	TGCAGTACAACGGACAGGGGAGGGTTGTTGTTTTTT	CSTTDRGGLLFF
TRBV4-1	NA	TRBJ2-5	NA	TGCGCCAGCAGCCAAGATTTCAGGGGGGGAGAGACCCAGTACTTC	CASSQDFRGGETQYF
TRBV28	few	TRBJ2-1	TRBD1	TGTGCCAGCAGTTCCCGGGACAGGGATGCCTACAATGAGCAGTTCTTC	CASSSRDRDAYNEQFF
TRBV12-3/TRBV12-4	many	TRBJ2-1	TRBD2	TGTGCCAGCGGCTCAACGGGAGGAACCTACAATGAGCAGTTCTTC	CASGSTGGTYNEQFF
TRBV4-1	many	TRBJ2-1	NA	TGCGCCAGCAGCCAAGACCCGGGAGCTTCCTACAATGAGCAGTTCTTC	CASSQDPGASYNEQFF
TRBV12-3/TRBV12-4	few	TRBJ2-2	NA	TGTGCCAGTGGGCTAGCCGGGGAGCTGTTTTTT	CASGLAGELFF
TRBV5-8	few	TRBJ1-2	NA	TGTGCCAGTCCGGGACAAGGTTATGGCTACACCTTC	CASPGQGYGYTF
TRBV29-1	many	TRBJ1-2	TRBD1	TGCAGCGCAATAAAGGACAGGGGGAACTATGGCTACACCTTC	CSAIKDRGNYGYTF
TRBV25-1	many	TRBJ2-1	TRBD2	TGTGCCAGCAGCCGGCTAGCGGGAGTCCCGAATGAGCAGTTCTTC	CASSRLAGVPNEQFF
TRBV24-1	many	TRBJ2-1	NA	TGTGCCACCAGTGACCAAAGCGGGCGAAGCTCCTACAATGAGCAGTTCTTC	CATSDQSGRSSYNEQFF
TRBV12-3/TRBV12-4	NA	TRBJ1-4	NA	TGTGCCAGCAGTGACCGGGAGGGAATGTATGAAAAACTGTTTTTT	CASSDREGMYEKLFF
TRBV4-3	many	TRBJ2-1	TRBD1	TGCGCCAGCAGCCTGACAGGGGTTGGTGAGCAGTTCTTC	CASSLTGVGEQFF
TRBV7-9	few	TRBJ2-1	TRBD1	TGTGCCAGCAGCACCCGGACAGGGGGTGATGAGCAGTTCTTC	CASSTRTGGDEQFF
TRBV5-1	many	TRBJ2-3	NA	TGCGCCAGCAGCCCCGACACAGATACGCAGTATTTT	CASSPDTDTQYF
TRBV5-1	many	TRBJ2-1	TRBD1	TGCGCCAGCAGCTCTCCGGGACAGGGACTCAATGAGCAGTTCTTC	CASSSPGQGLNEQFF
TRBV20-1	NA	TRBJ2-1	NA	TGCAGTGCTAGATTTGCTAGCCCAGACAATGAGCAGTTCTTC	CSARFASPDNEQFF
TRBV19	NA	TRBJ2-1	TRBD1	TGTGCCAGTAGTAGACAGGACAGGGGTAGCTACAATGAGCAGTTCTTC	CASSRQDRGSYNEQFF
TRBV15	many	TRBJ2-3	NA	TGTGCCACCAGCAGGGGGTTCACAGATACGCAGTATTTT	CATSRGFTDTQYF
TRBV5-1	many	TRBJ2-1	TRBD1	TGCGCCAGCAGCATGACAGGGATTGAGCAGTTCTTC	CASSMTGIEQFF
TRBV9	many	TRBJ2-7	TRBD1	TGTGCCAGCAGCGTAGGCGGACAGGGGACGTTATACGAGCAGTACTTC	CASSVGGQGTLYEQYF
TRBV7-6	many	TRBJ2-2	TRBD2	TGTGCCAGCAGCTTCGGGACTAGCTCGACCGGGGAGCTGTTTTTT	CASSFGTSSTGELFF
TRBV20-1	NA	TRBJ2-7	TRBD1	TGCAGCGTCCTGGGCGCCAGGGGGCACGAGCAGTACTTC	CSVLGARGHEQYF
TRBV3-1	many	TRBJ2-1	NA	TGTGCCAGCAGCCACGCCGGGAGATTGAGATATGAGCAGTTCTTC	CASSHAGRLRYEQFF
TRBV30	NA	TRBJ1-1	NA	TGTGCCTGGAGGCAACCCGGACAGAACACTGAAGCTTTCTTT	CAWRQPGQNTEAFF